This T cell receptor beta chain was sequenced in a study of beta chain features in type 1 diabetes. V gave up 4 bases and J gave up 5 bases, with 8 bases separating them. The CDR3 is 11 amino acids. In germline, CDR1 is DFQATT, CDR2 SNEGSKA (reference sequence). Investigators reverse transcribed all isolated RNA, so they sequenced expressed TCRB transcripts. The protocol was immunoSEQ multiplex PCR, while the TCRdb copy is restricted to in-frame clones and leaves out a portion. The data show more than 85,000 clones, 40% seen once. This clone has only a few counts. What it binds is unknown. The study, taken as a whole, reports: For Type 1 diabetes patients, all four CD4+ subsets carried TCRB CDR3s that were moderately but significantly shorter. Among patients, naive, central memory and Treg TCRB repertoires appeared more similar than among healthy donors. Equally in patients and controls, shorter templates might have been favored by PCR. More deletions and fewer insertions at VDJ junctions were seen in type 1 diabetes patients.

The sequence derives from a woman under 30 in good health. Sequenced: stem cell memory CD4+ T cells from blood. The rearrangement links TRBV20-1 to TRBJ2-5, with TRBD2 as a possible D gene (5 bases). CDR3 DNA sequence: TGCAGTGCTAATCGCGGGGAGACCCAGTACTTC. Protein: CSANRGETQYF.